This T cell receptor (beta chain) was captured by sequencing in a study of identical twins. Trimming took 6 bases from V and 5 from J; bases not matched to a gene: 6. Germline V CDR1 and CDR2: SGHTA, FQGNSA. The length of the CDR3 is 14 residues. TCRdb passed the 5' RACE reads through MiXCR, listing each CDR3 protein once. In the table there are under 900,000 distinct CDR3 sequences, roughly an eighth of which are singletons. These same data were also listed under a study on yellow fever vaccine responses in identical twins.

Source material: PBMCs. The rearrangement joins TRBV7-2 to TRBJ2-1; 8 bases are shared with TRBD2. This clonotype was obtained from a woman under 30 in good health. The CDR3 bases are TGTGCCAGCAGGACAGCGGGGGCGAACAATGAGCAGTTCTTC. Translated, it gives CASRTAGANNEQFF.